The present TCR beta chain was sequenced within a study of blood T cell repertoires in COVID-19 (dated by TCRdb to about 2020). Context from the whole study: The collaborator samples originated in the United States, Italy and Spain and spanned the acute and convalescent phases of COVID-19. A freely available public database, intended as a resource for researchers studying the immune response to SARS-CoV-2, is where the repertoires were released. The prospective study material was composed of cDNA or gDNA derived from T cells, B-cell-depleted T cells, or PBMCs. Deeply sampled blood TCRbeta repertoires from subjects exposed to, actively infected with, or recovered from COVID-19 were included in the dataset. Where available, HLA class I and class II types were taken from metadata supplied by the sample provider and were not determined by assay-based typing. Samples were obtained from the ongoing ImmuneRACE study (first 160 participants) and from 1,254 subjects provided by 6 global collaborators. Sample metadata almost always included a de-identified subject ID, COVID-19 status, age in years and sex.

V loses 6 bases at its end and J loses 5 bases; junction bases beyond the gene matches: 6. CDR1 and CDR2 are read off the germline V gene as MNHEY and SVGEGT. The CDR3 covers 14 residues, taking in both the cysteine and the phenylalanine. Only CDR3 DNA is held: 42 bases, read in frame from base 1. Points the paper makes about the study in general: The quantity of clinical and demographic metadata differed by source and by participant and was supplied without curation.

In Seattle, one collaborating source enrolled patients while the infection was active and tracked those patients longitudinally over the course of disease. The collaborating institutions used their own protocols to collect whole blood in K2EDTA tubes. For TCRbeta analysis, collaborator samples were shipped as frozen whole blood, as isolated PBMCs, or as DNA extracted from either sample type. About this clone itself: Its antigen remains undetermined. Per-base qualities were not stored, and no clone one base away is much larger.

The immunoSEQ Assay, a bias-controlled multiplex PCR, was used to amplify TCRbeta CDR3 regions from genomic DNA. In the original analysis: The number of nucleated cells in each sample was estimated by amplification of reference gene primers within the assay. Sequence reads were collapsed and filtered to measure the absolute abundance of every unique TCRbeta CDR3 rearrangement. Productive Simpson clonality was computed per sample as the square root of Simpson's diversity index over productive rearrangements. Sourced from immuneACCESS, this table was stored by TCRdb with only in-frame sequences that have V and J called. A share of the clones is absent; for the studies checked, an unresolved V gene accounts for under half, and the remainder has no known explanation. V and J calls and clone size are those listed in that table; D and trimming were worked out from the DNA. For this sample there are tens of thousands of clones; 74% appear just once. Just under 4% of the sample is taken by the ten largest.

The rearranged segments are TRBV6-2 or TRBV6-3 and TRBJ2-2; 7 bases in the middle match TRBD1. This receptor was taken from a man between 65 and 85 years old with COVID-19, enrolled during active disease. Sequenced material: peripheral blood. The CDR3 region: CASRPGQATGELFF. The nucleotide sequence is TGTGCCAGCAGGCCTGGACAGGCGACCGGGGAGCTGTTTTTT.